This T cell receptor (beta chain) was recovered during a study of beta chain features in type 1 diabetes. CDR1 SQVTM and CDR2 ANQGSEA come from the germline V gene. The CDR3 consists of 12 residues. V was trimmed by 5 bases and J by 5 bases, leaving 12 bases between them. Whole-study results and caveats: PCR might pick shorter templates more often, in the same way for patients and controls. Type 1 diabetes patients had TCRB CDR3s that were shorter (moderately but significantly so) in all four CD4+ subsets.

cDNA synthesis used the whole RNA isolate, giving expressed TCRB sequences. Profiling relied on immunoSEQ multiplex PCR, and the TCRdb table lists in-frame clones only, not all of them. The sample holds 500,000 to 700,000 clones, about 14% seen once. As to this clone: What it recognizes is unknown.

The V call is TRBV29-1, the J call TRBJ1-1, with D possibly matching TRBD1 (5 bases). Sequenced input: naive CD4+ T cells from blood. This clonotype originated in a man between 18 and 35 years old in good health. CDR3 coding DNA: TGCAGCGTTTCGGAGGGGCAGACTGAAGCTTTCTTT. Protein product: CSVSEGQTEAFF.